What follows describes a single T cell receptor (beta chain). This specimen comes from a study of blood T cell repertoires in COVID-19. Whole-study context: There were acute and convalescent COVID-19 samples, and they came from the United States, Italy and Spain. From T cells, B-cell-depleted T cells, or PBMCs came the material, which was cDNA or gDNA.

In the authors' methods: For nucleated cells, counts were estimated from reference gene primer amplification. Measured with immunoSEQ multiplex PCR; TCRdb has only the in-frame clones, and not every one. V, J and clone size are taken as reported in that table, and D and trimming were inferred from the DNA itself. The repertoire holds 200,000 or so clones, with 70% to 90% as singletons. This CDR3 contains 14 residues. Germline lookup yields CDR1 KGHSH and CDR2 LQKENI. Trimming left V 6 bases short and J 0 bases short, with 11 bases between. Sequenced input: peripheral blood. The sequence came from a woman between 65 and 79 years old with acute or convalescent COVID-19. The J gene is TRBJ1-2, the V gene TRBV18; D ambiguous. This CDR3 is CASSRGGSNYGYTF. CDR3 DNA: TGTGCCAGCTCTCGAGGCGGCTCTAACTATGGCTACACCTTC.